This T cell receptor (beta chain) stems from a study of T cell responses to AZD1222 COVID-19 vaccine. Regarding the study as a whole: Receipt of two AZD1222 doses was followed by a rise in Spike-specific TCR breadth and depth. Baseline antibody screening turned up just six or seven seropositive AZD1222 recipients. Repertoire collection took place solely once the T cell response had peaked. There were mostly white British donors and more females than males, and clonal diversity was possibly underestimated.

About this clone: Antigen: not known.

Germline assignment: CDR1 SGHRS and CDR2 YFSETQ. The CDR3 is 11 residues long. Trimming removed 0 bases from V and 8 bases from J, with 2 bases in between. Sequencing was performed with immunoSEQ multiplex PCR; in TCRdb, only in-frame clones are kept and a portion is missing. Counted here are about 8,000 clones, 88% occurring once; the ten biggest clones make up under 8.5%. Sequencing used peripheral blood, obtained 28 days after the second AZD1222 dose. The chain carries TRBV5-1 and TRBJ2-2; D is uncertain. The receptor was isolated from an adult who received the AZD1222 COVID-19 vaccine. CDR3: CASSLAGELFF. As DNA, the CDR3 is TGCGCCAGCAGCTTGGCTGGGGAGCTGTTTTTT.